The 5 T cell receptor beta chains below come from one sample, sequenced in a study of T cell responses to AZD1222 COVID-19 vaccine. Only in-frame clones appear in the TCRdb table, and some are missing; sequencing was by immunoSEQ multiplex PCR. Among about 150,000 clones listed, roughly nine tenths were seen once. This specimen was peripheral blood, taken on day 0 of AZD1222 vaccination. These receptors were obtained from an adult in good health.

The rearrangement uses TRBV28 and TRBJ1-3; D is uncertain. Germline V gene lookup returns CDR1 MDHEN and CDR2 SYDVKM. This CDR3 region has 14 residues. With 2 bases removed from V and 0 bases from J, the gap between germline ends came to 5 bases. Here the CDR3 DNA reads TGTGCCAGCAGTTTAAGAGCCTCTGGAAACACCATATATTTT. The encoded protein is CASSLRASGNTIYF.

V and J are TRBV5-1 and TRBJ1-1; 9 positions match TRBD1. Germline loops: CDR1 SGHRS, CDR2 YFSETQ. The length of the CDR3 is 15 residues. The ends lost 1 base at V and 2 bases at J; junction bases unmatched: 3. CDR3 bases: TGCGCCAGCAGCTTGTCGGGACAGGGTAACACTGAAGCTTTCTTT. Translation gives CASSLSGQGNTEAFF.

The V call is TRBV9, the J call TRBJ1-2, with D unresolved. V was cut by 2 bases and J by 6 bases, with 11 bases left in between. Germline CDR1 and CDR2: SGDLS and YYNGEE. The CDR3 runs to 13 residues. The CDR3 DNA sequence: TGTGCCAGCAGCGTTGGACGGACGAATGGCTACACCTTC. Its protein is CASSVGRTNGYTF.

The CDR3 loop is CASSLRGDRVNEQFF. CDR3 nucleotide sequence: TGTGCCAGCAGCTTAAGAGGGGACAGGGTAAATGAGCAGTTCTTC. The chain is built from TRBV7-3 and TRBJ2-1, with 9 nucleotides matching TRBD1. CDR1 is SGHTA, CDR2 FQGTGA, per germline. CDR3 length equals 15 residues. J lost 7 bases, V lost 1 base, and 5 bases had no gene match. Complete variable domain (other parts from reference TRBV7-3 and TRBJ2-1): GAGVSQTPSNKVTEKGKYVELRCDPISGHTALYWYRQSLGQGPEFLIYFQGTGAADDSGLPNDRFFAVRPEGSVSTLKIQRTERGDSAVYLCASSLRGDRVNEQFFGPGTRLTVL.

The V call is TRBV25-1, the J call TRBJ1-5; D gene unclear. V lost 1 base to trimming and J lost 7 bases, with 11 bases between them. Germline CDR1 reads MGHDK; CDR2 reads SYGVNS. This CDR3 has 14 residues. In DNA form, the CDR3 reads TGTGCCAGCAGTGAATGGGGTATCTTCCAGCCCCAGCATTTT. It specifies CASSEWGIFQPQHF.